This T cell receptor (beta chain) appears in the sequencing data of a study of blood T cell repertoires in COVID-19. Method: immunoSEQ multiplex PCR; TCRdb's copy keeps in-frame clones and lacks some. The sample yields around 230,000 clones, roughly 80% seen once. CDR1 and CDR2 from the germline V gene are SEHNR and FQNEAQ (reference sequence). Losses at the gene ends were 1 base for V and 6 bases for J; bases not matched to a gene: 7. CDR3 length: 15 amino acids. This clone was detected once. V is TRBV7-9 and J is TRBJ2-7; 9 bases are a match to TRBD1. The sample was peripheral blood. This sequence was found in a woman of 80 years or more with acute or convalescent COVID-19. CDR3 sequence reads: CASSLETGGVGEQYF. The CDR3 region has the DNA TGTGCCAGCAGCTTAGAGACAGGGGGGGTCGGCGAGCAGTACTTC.